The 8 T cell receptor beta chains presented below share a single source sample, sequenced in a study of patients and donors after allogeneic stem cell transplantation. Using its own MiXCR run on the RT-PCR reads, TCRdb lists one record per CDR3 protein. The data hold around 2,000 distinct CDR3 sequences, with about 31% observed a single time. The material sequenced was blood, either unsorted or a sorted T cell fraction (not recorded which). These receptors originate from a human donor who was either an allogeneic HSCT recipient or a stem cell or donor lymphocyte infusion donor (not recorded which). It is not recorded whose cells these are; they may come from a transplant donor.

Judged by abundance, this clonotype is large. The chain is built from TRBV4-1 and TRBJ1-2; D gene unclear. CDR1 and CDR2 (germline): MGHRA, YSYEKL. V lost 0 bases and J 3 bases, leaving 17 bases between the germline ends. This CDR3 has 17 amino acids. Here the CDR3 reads CASSQDLSSGVDYGYTF. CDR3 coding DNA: TGCGCCAGCAGCCAAGATCTTTCTTCCGGGGTAGACTATGGCTACACCTTC.

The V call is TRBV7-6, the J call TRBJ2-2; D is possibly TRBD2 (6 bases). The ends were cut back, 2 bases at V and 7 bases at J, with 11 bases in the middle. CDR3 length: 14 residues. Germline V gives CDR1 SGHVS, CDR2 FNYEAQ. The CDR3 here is CASSLQEGVGELFF. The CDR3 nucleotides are TGTGCCAGCAGCTTACAGGAGGGCGTCGGGGAGCTGTTTTTT.

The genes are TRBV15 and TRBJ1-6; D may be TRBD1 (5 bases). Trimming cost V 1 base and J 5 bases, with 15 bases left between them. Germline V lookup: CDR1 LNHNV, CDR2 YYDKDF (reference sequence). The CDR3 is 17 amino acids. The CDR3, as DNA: TGTGCCACCAGCAGAGCGGGACCGGGGCTCGATAATTCACCCCTCCACTTT. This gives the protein CATSRAGPGLDNSPLHF.

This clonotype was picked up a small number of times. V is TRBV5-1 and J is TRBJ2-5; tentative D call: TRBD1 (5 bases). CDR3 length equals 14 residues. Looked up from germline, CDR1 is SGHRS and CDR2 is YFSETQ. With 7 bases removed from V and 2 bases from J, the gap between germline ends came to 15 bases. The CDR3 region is CASRRGAGQETQYF. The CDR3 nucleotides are TGCGCCAGCCGTCGTGGGGCCGGGCAAGAGACCCAGTACTTC.

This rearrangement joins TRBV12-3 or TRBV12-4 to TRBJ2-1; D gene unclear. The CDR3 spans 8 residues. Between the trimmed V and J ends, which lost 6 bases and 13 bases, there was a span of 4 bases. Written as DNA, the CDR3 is TGTGCCAGCAGCCCACAGTTCTTC. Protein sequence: CASSPQFF.

CDR3 sequence reads: CASSVERGLGTDTQYF. The CDR3 nucleotides are TGTGCCAGCAGTGTAGAGCGGGGGCTCGGCACAGATACGCAGTATTTT. The chain combines TRBV6-1 with TRBJ2-3; 8 bases match TRBD2. This CDR3 has 16 residues. Trimming cost V 4 bases and J 1 base; bases outside gene matches: 7. Germline V gene lookup returns CDR1 MNHNS and CDR2 SASEGT.

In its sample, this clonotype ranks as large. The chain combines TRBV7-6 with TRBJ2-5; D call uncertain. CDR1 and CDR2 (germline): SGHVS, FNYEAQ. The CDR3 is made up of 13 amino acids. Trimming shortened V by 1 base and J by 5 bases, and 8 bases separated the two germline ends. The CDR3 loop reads CASSLGVEETQYF. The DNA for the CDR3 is TGTGCCAGCAGCTTAGGGGTGGAGGAGACCCAGTACTTC.

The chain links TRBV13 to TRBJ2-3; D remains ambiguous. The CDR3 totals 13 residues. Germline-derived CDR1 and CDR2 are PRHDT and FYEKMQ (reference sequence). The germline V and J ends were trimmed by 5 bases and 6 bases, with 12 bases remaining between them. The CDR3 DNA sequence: TGTGCCAGCAGCCCCCGCCGGGCGGATACGCAGTATTTT. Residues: CASSPRRADTQYF. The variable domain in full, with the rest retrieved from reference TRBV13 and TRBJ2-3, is AAGVIQSPRHLIKEKRETATLKCYPIPRHDTVYWYQQGPGQDPQFLISFYEKMQSDKGSIPDRFSAQQFSDYHSELNMSSLELGDSALYFCASSPRRADTQYFGPGTRLTVL.